This is a list of T cell receptor beta chains from one sample in a study of blood T cell repertoires in COVID-19. This table comes from immunoSEQ multiplex PCR, and its TCRdb copy is limited to in-frame clones, with some not included. The sample has 300,000 to 350,000 clones, approximately 86% seen once. Material: peripheral blood. The receptors were sampled from a man younger than 45 with COVID-19, enrolled during active disease. The CDR3 runs from the conserved cysteine through the conserved F or W. A D gene is named only where the DNA matches it firmly. The listing skips clone size in some rows; elsewhere it reads once, few, many or a size class.

d_gene	v_gene	j_gene	abundance	CDR3nt	CDR3aa
-	TRBV18	TRBJ1-1	-	TGTGCCAGCTCACCAAGTTCCGGGGAGGGTGAAGCTTTCTTT	CASSPSSGEGEAFF
-	TRBV20-1	TRBJ1-4	-	TGCAGTGCTAGTCGGGACTCTGGAGCTAATGAAAAACTGTTTTTT	CSASRDSGANEKLFF
TRBD2	TRBV27	TRBJ2-5	-	TGTGCCAGCAGGCGACTAGCGGGAGGGCAGGAGACCCAGTACTTC	CASRRLAGGQETQYF
-	TRBV11-3	TRBJ1-6	-	TGTGCCAGCAGCCTAAACTATAATTCACCCCTCCACTTT	CASSLNYNSPLHF
TRBD1	TRBV24-1	TRBJ1-4	-	TGTGCCACCAGTCCACCCCCGGGACAGGGGCCCTCTAATGAAAAACTGTTTTTT	CATSPPPGQGPSNEKLFF
TRBD1	TRBV6-5	TRBJ1-2	-	TGTGCCAGCAGTTACTCGTTGGGACAGGTGGGCTACACCTTC	CASSYSLGQVGYTF
-	TRBV12-5	TRBJ1-5	-	TGTGCTAGTGGTTGCCCCTCGGCAGGCGATAGCAATCAGCCCCAGCATTTT	CASGCPSAGDSNQPQHF
TRBD2	TRBV18	TRBJ2-3	-	TGTGCCAGCTCACTCGGACTAGCGGGGGGGACTGACTCGGCAGATACGCAGTATTTT	CASSLGLAGGTDSADTQYF
TRBD2	TRBV11-2	TRBJ2-3	once	TGTGCCAGCAGCCGCTGGACTAGCGGTCTCACAGATACGCAGTATTTT	CASSRWTSGLTDTQYF
-	TRBV4-2	TRBJ2-1	-	TGTGCCAGCAGTCTATCAGACTGGACAGCGGAAAACAATGAGCAGTTCTTC	CASSLSDWTAENNEQFF
-	TRBV5-4	TRBJ1-6	once	TGTGCCAGCAGCTCGGACAGAAATTCACCCCTCCACTTT	CASSSDRNSPLHF
TRBD2	TRBV7-2	TRBJ2-1	few	TGTGCCAGCAGCTACCCAGCGGGGGGGTATTACAATGAGCAGTTCTTC	CASSYPAGGYYNEQFF
TRBD2	TRBV19	TRBJ2-3	-	TGTGCCAGTAGTATGAGCGGGAGGGCCTTTCGCACAGATACGCAGTATTTT	CASSMSGRAFRTDTQYF
-	TRBV1	TRBJ1-4	once	TGCACCAGCAGCCACCGGGACAGGGGTGGGAAACTGTTTTTT	CTSSHRDRGGKLFF
TRBD1	TRBV6-5	TRBJ1-1	-	TGTGCCAGCAGTTTAGGGACAGTTCCTATGGGAAGGGCTTTCTTT	CASSLGTVPMGRAFF
TRBD2	TRBV29-1	TRBJ2-1	-	TGCAGCGTTGGGCCAAAGAGACTAGCGGACAATGAGCAGTTCTTC	CSVGPKRLADNEQFF
TRBD1	TRBV9	TRBJ2-3	once	TGTGCCAGCAGCGCCGGGACAGGAGCTCCCGGGGATACGCAGTATTTT	CASSAGTGAPGDTQYF
TRBD2	TRBV5-6	TRBJ2-1	-	TGTGCCAGCAGCTTGGTACCGGGGAGGGCCGACAATGAGCAGTTCTTC	CASSLVPGRADNEQFF
-	TRBV6-1	TRBJ2-5	-	TGTGCCAGCAGTGAATCTCAGGTCGCCCACCAAGAGACCCAGTACTTC	CASSESQVAHQETQYF
-	TRBV11-3	TRBJ2-2	-	TGTGCCAGCAGCCAAGAGGCATCCGGGGAGCTGTTTTTT	CASSQEASGELFF
-	TRBV19	TRBJ1-4	once	TGTGCCAGTAGTAGCAGTATTGCAACTAATGAAAAACTGTTTTTT	CASSSSIATNEKLFF
-	TRBV7-5	TRBJ2-7	-	TGTGCCAGAAGTCCGAGGACTAGCGGGATCCCCTACGAGCAGTACTTC	CARSPRTSGIPYEQYF
-	TRBV27	TRBJ1-5	-	TGTGCCAGCAGTTTAAGAGGTAATGATCAGCCCCAGCATTTT	CASSLRGNDQPQHF
-	TRBV28	TRBJ1-3	once	TGTGCCAGCAGTTCGGGTGACACCATATATTTT	CASSSGDTIYF
-	TRBV24-1	TRBJ1-2	-	TGTGCCACCAGCGGACAGCCTAACTATGGCTACACCTTC	CATSGQPNYGYTF
TRBD2	TRBV28	TRBJ2-7	once	TGTGCCAGCAGTGAGACTAGCGGGAGGGTTCTCGAGCAGTACTTC	CASSETSGRVLEQYF
TRBD1	TRBV9	TRBJ2-1	-	TGTGCCAGCAGCCTGACAGGGGGACCCTACAATGAGCAGTTCTTC	CASSLTGGPYNEQFF
-	TRBV9	TRBJ1-2	-	TGTGCCAGCAGCGTGTTCCCTGGACAGAGCCTCTCCTATGGCTACACCTTC	CASSVFPGQSLSYGYTF
TRBD1	TRBV27	TRBJ1-2	-	TGTGCCAGCAGTCAGACAGGGACGGTGAACTACACCTTC	CASSQTGTVNYTF
TRBD2	TRBV3-1/TRBV3-2	TRBJ2-5	-	TGTGCCAGCAGCCAATTTACTAGCGGGAAAGAGACCCAGTACTTC	CASSQFTSGKETQYF
-	TRBV6-2/TRBV6-3	TRBJ1-2	-	TGTGCCAGCAGGTACCGACAGCAGGGTCATGGCTACACCTTC	CASRYRQQGHGYTF
TRBD1	TRBV7-3	TRBJ2-3	-	TGTGCCAGCAGCTCACAGGGGTTAGATACGCAGTATTTT	CASSSQGLDTQYF
TRBD2	TRBV9	TRBJ2-3	-	TGTGCCAGCAGCTCCTACTCTAGCGGGAGGACAGATACGCAGTATTTT	CASSSYSSGRTDTQYF
TRBD1	TRBV9	TRBJ2-4	once	TGTGCCAGCAGCGTCGACAGGGAATACGGAAACATTCAGTACTTC	CASSVDREYGNIQYF
TRBD2	TRBV27	TRBJ2-1	once	TGTGCCAGCAGTTGGGGTAGCGGGAGTTTTAATGAGCAGTTCTTC	CASSWGSGSFNEQFF
TRBD2	TRBV3-1/TRBV3-2	TRBJ2-1	-	TGTGCCAGCAGCCGGGGAGGGACTAGCGATGAGCAGTTCTTC	CASSRGGTSDEQFF
-	TRBV7-9	TRBJ2-4	-	TGTGCCAGCAGCTTATCCCAGGGCCAGTACTTC	CASSLSQGQYF
TRBD1	TRBV5-4	TRBJ1-2	-	TGTGCCAGCAACCAGGGACAGGGAAACTATGGCTACACCTTC	CASNQGQGNYGYTF
-	TRBV21-1	TRBJ1-6	-	TGTGCCAGCAGCAAAGCGCTGGGGACAGGGTATTCACCCCTCCACTTT	CASSKALGTGYSPLHF
TRBD2	TRBV30	TRBJ2-5	-	TGTGCCTGGAGTGTACTGGGACTAGCGGGAGGGCCAGGAGAGACCCAGTACTTC	CAWSVLGLAGGPGETQYF
-	TRBV7-2	TRBJ1-1	-	TGTGCCAGCAGCTTTGTCAGGGTGAACACTGAAGCTTTCTTT	CASSFVRVNTEAFF
-	TRBV7-9	TRBJ1-1	-	TGTGCCAGCAGCTCCCAGACACAGGGTAGGAACACTGAAGCTTTCTTT	CASSSQTQGRNTEAFF
-	TRBV27	TRBJ1-5	-	TGTGCCAGCAGTTATGGCAGGGGTAGCAATCAGCCCCAGCATTTT	CASSYGRGSNQPQHF
TRBD2	TRBV7-2	TRBJ2-1	once	TGTGCCAGCAGCCGCCAACCCCCCGGGACTAGCGGGGCCGAGCAGTTCTTC	CASSRQPPGTSGAEQFF
-	TRBV18	TRBJ1-1	-	TGTGCCAGCTCACCACCCCGGGGGGCGAGCACTGAAGCTTTCTTT	CASSPPRGASTEAFF
TRBD2	TRBV13	TRBJ2-5	-	TGTGCCAGCAGCATTCGGACTAGCGGACAAGAGACCCAGTACTTC	CASSIRTSGQETQYF
-	TRBV30	TRBJ1-2	-	TGTGCCTGGGACAGGTTTTATGGCTACACCTTC	CAWDRFYGYTF
-	TRBV2	TRBJ1-5	-	TGTGCCAGCAGCATGGGACACGATAGCAATCAGCCCCAGCATTTT	CASSMGHDSNQPQHF